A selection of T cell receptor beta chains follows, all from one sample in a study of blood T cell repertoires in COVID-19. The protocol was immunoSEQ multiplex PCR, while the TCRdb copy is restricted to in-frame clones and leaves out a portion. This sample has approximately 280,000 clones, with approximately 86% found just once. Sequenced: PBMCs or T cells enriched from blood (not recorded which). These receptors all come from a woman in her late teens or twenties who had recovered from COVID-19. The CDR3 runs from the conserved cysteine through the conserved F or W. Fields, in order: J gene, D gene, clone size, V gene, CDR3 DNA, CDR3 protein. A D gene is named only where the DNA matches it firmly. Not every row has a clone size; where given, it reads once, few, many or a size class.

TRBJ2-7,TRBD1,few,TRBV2,TGTGCCAGCAGGCGGCAGGGGGTCTCCTACGAGCAGTACTTC,CASRRQGVSYEQYF
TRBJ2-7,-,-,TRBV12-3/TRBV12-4,TGTGCCAGCAGGATGCTAGTTTCGGGGGAGCAGTACTTC,CASRMLVSGEQYF
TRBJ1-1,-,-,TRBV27,TGTGCCACCGGGAGCTACACTGAAGCTTTCTTT,CATGSYTEAFF
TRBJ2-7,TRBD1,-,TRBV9,TGTGCCAGCAGCCCTCGACAGGGCACCTACGAGCAGTACTTC,CASSPRQGTYEQYF
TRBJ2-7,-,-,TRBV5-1,TGCGCCAGCAGCATTCAACCGGAGCTCTCCTACGAGCAGTACTTC,CASSIQPELSYEQYF
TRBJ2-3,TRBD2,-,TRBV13,TGTGCCAGCAGCTTAGGCGAGCGGGAGCGCACAGATACGCAGTATTTT,CASSLGERERTDTQYF
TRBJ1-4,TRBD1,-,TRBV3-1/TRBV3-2,TGTGCCAGCAGCCGCAGGGACAGGGGGAATGAAAAACTGTTTTTT,CASSRRDRGNEKLFF
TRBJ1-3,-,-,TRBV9,TGTGCCAGGAGGAGTAGCTGTCGAGGGGGAAACACCATATATTTT,CARRSSCRGGNTIYF
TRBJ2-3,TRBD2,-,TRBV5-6,TGTGCCAGCAGCTTGGGACTAGCGGGACGCACAGATACGCAGTATTTT,CASSLGLAGRTDTQYF
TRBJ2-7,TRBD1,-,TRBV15,TGTGCCACCAGCCAAGGGACAGGGGTATACGAGCAGTACTTC,CATSQGTGVYEQYF
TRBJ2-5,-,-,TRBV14,TGTGCCAGCAGCCCGAGGGACCAAGAGACCCAGTACTTC,CASSPRDQETQYF
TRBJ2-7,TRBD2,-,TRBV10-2,TGCGCCAGCAGGCAGAGGACTAGCGGGAGCTACGAGCAGTACTTC,CASRQRTSGSYEQYF
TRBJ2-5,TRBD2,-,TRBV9,TGTGCCAGCAGCGGAATACTAGCGGGGGGCTCGGAGACCCAGTACTTC,CASSGILAGGSETQYF
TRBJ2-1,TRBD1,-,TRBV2,TGTGCCAGCATTAGAGACAGGGCGAGTGAGCAGTTCTTC,CASIRDRASEQFF
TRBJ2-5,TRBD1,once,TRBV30,TGTGCCTGGAGTGAAAACCCGGGACAGAGTACGGAGACCCAGTACTTC,CAWSENPGQSTETQYF
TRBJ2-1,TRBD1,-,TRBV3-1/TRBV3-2,TGTGCCAGCGTAAACGGGACAGACACATACAATGAGCAGTTCTTC,CASVNGTDTYNEQFF
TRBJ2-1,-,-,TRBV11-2,TGTGCCAGCAGCTCAAATTCCTACAATGAGCAGTTCTTC,CASSSNSYNEQFF
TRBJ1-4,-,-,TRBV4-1,TGCGCCAGCAGCCCACCGACGGCGGTAGGTGAAAAACTGTTTTTT,CASSPPTAVGEKLFF
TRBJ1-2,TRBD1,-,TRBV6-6,TGTGCCAGCAGCCGCGGACAGGCCTTCTATGGCTACACCTTC,CASSRGQAFYGYTF
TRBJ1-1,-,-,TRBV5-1,TGCGCCAGCAGCCCCTTACAGCTAAACACTGAAGCTTTCTTT,CASSPLQLNTEAFF
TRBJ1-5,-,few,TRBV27,TGTGCCAGCAGACCTTCGGGAACAGGGCGGCCCAGGCGGCCCCAGCATTTT,CASRPSGTGRPRRPQHF
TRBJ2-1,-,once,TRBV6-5,TGTGCCAGCAGACTACACGCCGACAATGAGCAGTTCTTC,CASRLHADNEQFF
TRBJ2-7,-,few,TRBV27,TGTGCCAGCAGTTATATAGGAGGCGAGCAGTACTTC,CASSYIGGEQYF
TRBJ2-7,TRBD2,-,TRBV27,TGTGCCAGCAGTCCGCATAGCGGGAGCTACGAGCAGTACTTC,CASSPHSGSYEQYF
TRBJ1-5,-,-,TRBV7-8,TGTGCCAGCAGCTCCCAGCCCAGGCAGCCCCAGCATTTT,CASSSQPRQPQHF
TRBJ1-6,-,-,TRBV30,TGTGCCTGGAGTGTCCCAAGGACAGCTAGCTCCTATAATTCACCCCTCCACTTT,CAWSVPRTASSYNSPLHF
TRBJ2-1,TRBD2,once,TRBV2,TGTGCCAGCAGGCCCTTTAGACTAGCGGGAGTTCTTGAGCAGTTCTTC,CASRPFRLAGVLEQFF
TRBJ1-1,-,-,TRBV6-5,TGTGCCAGCAGTTACTATATCACTGTGAACACTGAAGCTTTCTTT,CASSYYITVNTEAFF
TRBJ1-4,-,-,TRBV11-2,TGTGCCAGCAGCTTAGCTCGTGGGGGGTTGAGAGAAAAACTGTTTTTT,CASSLARGGLREKLFF
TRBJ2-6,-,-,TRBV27,TGTGCCAGCAGTTTAGCGGCCGGGGCCAACGTCCTGACTTTC,CASSLAAGANVLTF
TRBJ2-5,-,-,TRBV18,TGTGCCAGCTCACCCGGACTTAATCAAGAGACCCAGTACTTC,CASSPGLNQETQYF
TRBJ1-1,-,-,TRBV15,TGTGCCACCAGCAGGGCGCCGCGGAGGGGATTGGCCACTGAAGCTTTCTTT,CATSRAPRRGLATEAFF
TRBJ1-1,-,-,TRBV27,TGTGCCAGCAGTTTCCGGGAGACCAACGCTGAAGCTTTCTTT,CASSFRETNAEAFF
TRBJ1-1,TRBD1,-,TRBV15,TGTGCCACCAGCATAACGACAGGGGCCACTGAAGCTTTCTTT,CATSITTGATEAFF
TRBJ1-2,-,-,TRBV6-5,TGTGCCAGTAATCCAGCTACAGGTCCCTCCACCTTC,CASNPATGPSTF
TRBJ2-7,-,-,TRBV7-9,TGTGCCAGCAGCTTGTCAGGGCTCTACGAGCAGTACTTC,CASSLSGLYEQYF
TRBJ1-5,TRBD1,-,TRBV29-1,TGCAGCGTAGGACAGGGGGGACGCCAGCCCCAGCATTTT,CSVGQGGRQPQHF
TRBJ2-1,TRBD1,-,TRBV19,TGTGCCAGTAGTCGGAGGGTAGGCGGGACAGGGACCAATGAGCAGTTCTTC,CASSRRVGGTGTNEQFF
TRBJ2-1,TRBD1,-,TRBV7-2,TGTGCCAGCAGCCGGTGGGACAGCGTCAATGAGCAGTTCTTC,CASSRWDSVNEQFF
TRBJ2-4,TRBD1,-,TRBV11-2,TGTGCCAGCAGTGACAGGGGACCCAAAAACATTCAGTACTTC,CASSDRGPKNIQYF
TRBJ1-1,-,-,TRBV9,TGTGCCAGCAGCGTAGATCAGGGAACAAACACTGAAGCTTTCTTT,CASSVDQGTNTEAFF
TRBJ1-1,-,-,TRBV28,TGTGCCAGCAGTCAATGGGGCAGGGGTAACACTGAAGCTTTCTTT,CASSQWGRGNTEAFF